The T cell receptor beta chain described here comes from a study of blood T cells in healthy people across ages. The overall study: About one barcoded beta molecule per two T cells came from capture by template switching. Findings of the study overall: Versus aged donors, long-lived donors had higher diversity and more naive CD4+ cells.

There are a few counts of this clonotype. Antigen specificity is unknown. V lost 5 bases, J lost 0 bases, and 11 bases lay in between. The CDR3 sequence is 15 residues long. CDR1 and CDR2 from the germline V gene are MNHEY and SVGAGI. Primed by a sample-barcoded 5' primer and a J-beta primer mix, a second PCR proceeded for 7 to 11 cycles. TCRdb analysed the 5' RACE reads with MiXCR anew, one entry per CDR3 protein. The sample has under 2,000,000 distinct CDR3 sequences, roughly 49% seen once. Per-sample yields of isolated PBMCs were at least 7 million. V and J are TRBV6-5 and TRBJ1-5; the D gene is possibly TRBD1 (6 bases). This clonotype was sampled from a woman in her thirties or forties in good health. The sequenced material came from blood. CDR3 sequence: CASSMTGNSNQPQHF. In DNA, the CDR3 is TGTGCCAGCAGTATGACAGGAAATAGCAATCAGCCCCAGCATTTT.